The 24 T cell receptor beta chains below were found in one sample sequenced in a study of T cell clusters in autoimmune cytopenias. TRB amplification used approximately 270 ng of peripheral blood genomic DNA. One tube held mixed TRB-A and TRB-B primer pools for touch-down PCR. TCRdb reworked the multiplex PCR reads into one entry per CDR3 protein, no DNA. This repertoire comprises under 3,500 distinct CDR3 sequences; its ten largest clones make up 25%. The material sequenced was peripheral blood. Source of these receptors: a human donor with an autoimmune cytopenia or autoimmune hepatitis (not recorded which).

This clonotype is classed as medium-sized by frequency. The CDR3 region is CASSFGLGVHEQYF. J is TRBJ2-7 and V is TRBV11-2. CDR1 and CDR2 from the germline V gene are SGHAT and FQNNGV. CDR3 length equals 14 residues.

This clonotype is classed as medium-sized (0.01 to 0.1%) by frequency. The genes are TRBV12-3 or TRBV12-4 and TRBJ1-1; TCRdb lists TRBD1, though no DNA is available to test this call. This CDR3 is 14 amino acids long. CDR3 region: CASILGPALNTAFF.

V is TRBV11-2 and J is TRBJ2-1; TCRdb lists TRBD2, though no DNA is available to test this call. CDR1 is SGHAT and CDR2 is FQNNGV in the germline V gene. The CDR3 has 18 amino acids. The CDR3 here is CASSLGLAGGLLYNEQFF.

This clonotype is deemed medium-sized by its frequency. The chain recombines TRBV12-3 or TRBV12-4 with TRBJ2-3. There are 13 residues in the CDR3. The CDR3 reads CASSPPNDDTQYF.

This clonotype is labeled medium-sized based on frequency. Here the CDR3 reads CASKRGVSYNSPLHF. The genes are TRBV27 and TRBJ1-6. Per the germline V gene, CDR1 is MNHEY and CDR2 is SMNVEV (reference sequence). The length of the CDR3 is 15 residues.

This clonotype ranks as medium-sized in terms of frequency. The chain links TRBV27 to TRBJ1-5. The CDR3 covers 12 residues. Germline loops: CDR1 MNHEY, CDR2 SMNVEV (reference sequence). The CDR3 sequence: CASSSLNQPQHF.

This clonotype is deemed medium-sized by its frequency. The V gene is TRBV5-4, the J gene TRBJ1-4; there is no DNA to check the TCRdb D call of TRBD1. Per germline, CDR1 SGHNT and CDR2 YYREEE (reference sequence). This CDR3 contains 14 residues. The CDR3 loop reads CASSLTGTKGKLFF.

This chain uses TRBV27 with TRBJ2-1; the TRBD2 assignment by TCRdb is unverifiable without DNA. The CDR3 totals 16 residues. Germline V gene lookup returns CDR1 MNHEY and CDR2 SMNVEV (reference sequence). CDR3 sequence: CASRPISGASYNEQFF.

The V call is TRBV6-6, the J call TRBJ2-1; TCRdb calls TRBD2, which cannot be checked without DNA. Germline loops: CDR1 MNHNY, CDR2 SVGAGI (reference sequence). The CDR3 is 15 amino acids. CDR3 residues: CASIQTSLNYNEQFF.

The chain joins TRBV12-3 or TRBV12-4 to TRBJ2-5; TCRdb indicates TRBD1, and absent DNA this call remains unverified. This CDR3 has 14 amino acids. The CDR3 region is CASSLMTGVETQYF.

V gene TRBV20-1 combines with J gene TRBJ1-2; TCRdb's D call of TRBD1 is untestable without DNA. Per the germline V gene, CDR1 is DFQATT and CDR2 is SNEGSKA (reference sequence). The CDR3 is 13 amino acids. CDR3 sequence: CSAGQGTNYGYTF.

J is TRBJ2-2 and V is TRBV5-1; the TCRdb D gene call, TRBD1, has no DNA to confirm it. Germline V gene lookup returns CDR1 SGHRS and CDR2 YFSETQ. The length of the CDR3 is 16 residues. The CDR3 reads CASSLVGTANTGELFF.

This clonotype registers medium-sized by frequency. The chain links TRBV27 to TRBJ1-5; TCRdb designates TRBD1, a call that cannot be tested without DNA. The CDR3 covers 15 residues. The germline V gene encodes CDR1 MNHEY and CDR2 SMNVEV (reference sequence). CDR3: CASRLRGQGPQSQHF.

This rearrangement joins TRBV4-2 to TRBJ2-2; the D call from TCRdb, TRBD1, cannot be confirmed without DNA. Germline values: CDR1 LGHNA, CDR2 YNFKEQ. The CDR3 is 14 amino acids. CDR3 residues: CASSGRGETGELFF.

The chain employs TRBV28 and TRBJ2-1; TCRdb picks TRBD1, but there is no DNA to check that call. The CDR3 is 15 residues long. Germline lookup yields CDR1 MDHEN and CDR2 SYDVKM. CDR3 region: CASLSGANTYNEQFF.

According to its frequency, this clonotype is medium-sized. The CDR3 reads CASSEEEGATDTQYF. This chain joins TRBV6-5 and TRBJ2-3; TCRdb's D gene call, TRBD1, goes unchecked for lack of DNA. This CDR3 is built from 15 residues. CDR1 is MNHEY and CDR2 is SVGAGI in the germline V gene.

This clonotype registers medium-sized by frequency. The chain uses TRBV10-3 and TRBJ1-2; the D call of TRBD1 rests on TCRdb alone, since no DNA is present to check it. Germline V gene data show CDR1 as ENHRY and CDR2 as SYGVKD. The CDR3 spans 14 residues. The CDR3 loop reads CAISTGDRPYGYTF.

This clonotype ranks as medium-sized in terms of frequency. The chain is built from TRBV29-1 and TRBJ1-1; TCRdb reports TRBD1, a call that lacks DNA to check it against. Germline-derived CDR1 and CDR2 are SQVTM and ANQGSEA. The CDR3 contains 12 residues. The CDR3 here is CSVERGDSEAFF.

The rearrangement links TRBV4-2 to TRBJ1-2. Per the germline V gene, CDR1 is LGHNA and CDR2 is YNFKEQ. The CDR3 contains 17 residues. The CDR3 spells CASSQEGGSRTFYGYTF.

The chain has TRBV7-2 and TRBJ1-5; the D gene TCRdb calls, TRBD1, cannot be checked with no DNA. This CDR3 comprises 15 residues. Germline assignment: CDR1 SGHTA and CDR2 FQGNSA. CDR3 sequence reads: CASSGRQGANQPQHF.

By frequency, this clonotype is medium-sized (0.01 to 0.1%). The chain joins TRBV18 to TRBJ2-3; with no DNA, the TCRdb D assignment of TRBD2 cannot be verified. This CDR3 region has 15 residues. CDR1 and CDR2 (germline): KGHSH, LQKENI. This CDR3 is CASSPTSGATDTQYF.

This clonotype is identified as medium-sized from frequency. The rearrangement links TRBV6-2 or TRBV6-3 to TRBJ1-5; TCRdb calls TRBD1, which cannot be checked without DNA. The CDR3 totals 14 residues. Germline V gene lookup returns CDR1 MNHEY and CDR2 SVGEGT. The CDR3 loop reads CASSYGALYQPQHF.

The chain's CDR3 is CSARQGLEAFF. The chain has TRBV20-1 and TRBJ1-1; TCRdb's D call, TRBD1, is unchecked because there is no DNA. Germline V CDR1 and CDR2: DFQATT, SNEGSKA (reference sequence). This CDR3 contains 11 residues.

By frequency, this clonotype is large. The rearrangement joins TRBV29-1 to TRBJ1-6; TCRdb lists TRBD1, though no DNA is available to test this call. The germline V gene has CDR1 SQVTM and CDR2 ANQGSEA. The CDR3 has 13 residues. CDR3 residues: CSVIDRGNSPLHF.